These 20 T cell receptor beta chains were sequenced from one sample in a study of vaccination and CD4 T cells after COVID-19. Sequenced with the Oncomine TCR Beta short-read assay was DNA taken from cultured CD4+ T cells. Using its own MiXCR run on the PCR reads, TCRdb lists one record per CDR3 protein. This sample has tens of thousands of distinct CDR3 sequences, with approximately 56% found just once. These receptors' targets are unknown. Described treatment: approximately 9-day PBMC culture with coronavirus spike peptide pools or control peptides (ViraFEST assay). Sequenced material: CD4+ T cells from blood, cultured in vitro. The receptors come from a human donor who had recovered from COVID-19.

This clonotype was recorded once. The J gene is TRBJ2-4, the V gene TRBV6-5, with 13 bases identical to TRBD2. This CDR3 is built from 20 residues. Looked up from germline, CDR1 is MNHEY and CDR2 is SVGAGI. V was clipped by 4 bases and J by 3 bases; unmatched bases: 15. The CDR3 sequence: CASSSTRTSGSSAGKNIQYF. The DNA of the CDR3 is TGTGCCAGCAGTTCAACGCGGACTAGCGGGAGCTCAGCGGGCAAAAACATTCAGTACTTC.

In this sample, this clonotype turned up a few times. The chain joins TRBV7-2 to TRBJ1-5; a possible D gene is TRBD1 (6 bases). V shed 5 bases and J shed 3 bases, with 11 bases lying between them. This CDR3 spans 14 amino acids. Per the germline V gene, CDR1 is SGHTA and CDR2 is FQGNSA. Here the CDR3 DNA reads TGTGCCAGCAGCATCGGGACACTCAATCAGCCCCAGCATTTT. Residues: CASSIGTLNQPQHF.

This clonotype appeared once. J is TRBJ1-2 and V is TRBV7-9; 11 positions match TRBD1. The CDR3 covers 15 residues. Germline V gene lookup returns CDR1 SEHNR and CDR2 FQNEAQ (reference sequence). Trimming took 3 bases from V and 8 from J; bases not matched to a gene: 8. The CDR3 DNA reads as TGTGCCAGCAGCTTCGCAGGACAGGGGGCTGACGGCTACACCTTC. This gives the protein CASSFAGQGADGYTF.

The chain uses TRBV25-1 and TRBJ1-2; D is undetermined. The germline V and J ends were trimmed by 1 base and 5 bases, with 11 bases remaining between them. Germline CDR1 reads MGHDK; CDR2 reads SYGVNS. The CDR3 runs 14 residues. CDR3 nucleotides: TGTGCCAGCAGTGAATCGGGTCCGCCATATGGCTACACCTTC. Encoded protein: CASSESGPPYGYTF.

This clonotype has just a few counts. Germline and junction disagree at one end, which may indicate a read error. The rearrangement uses TRBV6-2 or TRBV6-3 and TRBJ1-5; D uncertain. The CDR3 runs 15 residues. From germline, CDR1 is MNHEY and CDR2 SVGEGT. The CDR3 DNA follows: TGTGCCAGCACTTACGGGCCAGCCTTCAATCAGCCCCAGCATTTT. This codes for CASTYGPAFNQPQHF.

The chain joins TRBV5-4 to TRBJ2-2; D possibly matches TRBD1 or TRBD2 (6 bases each). The germline CDR1 and CDR2 sequences are SGHNT and YYREEE (reference sequence). Trimming left V 5 bases short and J 0 bases short, with 17 bases between. The CDR3 loop spans 17 amino acids. CDR3 protein: CASSPGADWANTGELFF. The CDR3 region has the DNA TGTGCCAGCAGTCCGGGGGCGGACTGGGCGAACACCGGGGAGCTGTTTTTT.

The rearrangement links TRBV6-4 to TRBJ2-1, with 8 bases matching TRBD2. Germline V lookup: CDR1 MRHNA, CDR2 SNTAGT. Unmatched junction bases numbered 10, after V lost 4 bases and J lost 8 bases. The CDR3 is 15 amino acids. The CDR3: CASSGGGRWWDEQFF. In DNA form, the CDR3 reads TGTGCCAGCAGTGGCGGCGGGAGGTGGTGGGATGAGCAGTTCTTC.

This clonotype was counted only a few times. The chain carries TRBV6-4 and TRBJ2-1, with 8 bases lining up with TRBD2. The CDR3 contains 15 residues. The V segment lost 4 bases and the J segment 6 bases; nucleotides outside the gene matches: 8. Germline CDR1 is MRHNA and CDR2 is SNTAGT. DNA of the CDR3: TGTGCCAGCAGTGCCCGGGAGGGCCTTCCCAATGAGCAGTTCTTC. Translation: CASSAREGLPNEQFF.

About this clonotype itself: The junction and the germline gene differ at one end; a read error may be behind it. The chain carries TRBV6-5 and TRBJ2-1; 10 bases are a match to TRBD2. Germline V gene sequence: CDR1 MNHEY, CDR2 SVGAGI. This CDR3 is 13 amino acids long. In DNA form, the CDR3 reads TGTGCCAGCAGTTACTCCGGGCTAGCGGGAGAACTCTTC. This gives the protein CASSYSGLAGELF.

The rearrangement links TRBV24-1 to TRBJ2-5; 9 bases match TRBD1. Trimming cost V 4 bases and J 5 bases; bases outside gene matches: 7. This CDR3 comprises 15 residues. Germline assignment: CDR1 KGHDR and CDR2 SFDVKD. The CDR3 reads CATSDHGTGLETQYF. CDR3 sequence (DNA): TGTGCCACCAGTGACCATGGGACAGGGTTGGAGACCCAGTACTTC.

This clonotype has more than one count but fewer than ten. The chain combines TRBV27 with TRBJ2-5; TRBD1 is a possible D gene (5 bases). From germline, CDR1 is MNHEY and CDR2 SMNVEV (reference sequence). This CDR3 is 14 amino acids long. Trimming removed 3 bases from V and 2 bases from J, with 10 bases in between. The CDR3 here is CASSLLGDQETQYF. Here the CDR3 DNA reads TGTGCCAGCAGTTTGTTAGGGGATCAAGAGACCCAGTACTTC.

V usage is TRBV28 and J usage is TRBJ1-5; D remains unclear. Germline V gene data show CDR1 as MDHEN and CDR2 as SYDVKM. Trimming took 2 bases from V and 7 from J, leaving 12 bases between them. The CDR3 covers 14 residues. The CDR3 region is CASSLGLAWQPQHF. The CDR3 region has the DNA TGTGCCAGCAGTTTAGGGTTGGCTTGGCAGCCCCAGCATTTT.

In this sample, this clonotype turned up a few times. V usage is TRBV7-2 and J usage is TRBJ1-1, with 7 bases aligning to TRBD1. The CDR3 contains 15 residues. V gave up 5 bases and J gave up 6 bases; unmatched junction bases: 12. Germline loops: CDR1 SGHTA, CDR2 FQGNSA. CDR3 protein: CASSPSTGTHSEAFF. In DNA, the CDR3 is TGTGCCAGCAGCCCCTCGACAGGGACCCACTCTGAAGCTTTCTTT. Using reference TRBV7-2 and TRBJ1-1 for the parts outside the CDR3, the full variable domain is GAGVSQSPSNKVTEKGKDVELRCDPISGHTALYWYRQSLGQGLEFLIYFQGNSAPDKSGLPSDRFSAERTGGSVSTLTIQRTQQEDSAVYLCASSPSTGTHSEAFFGQGTRLTVV.

The chain recombines TRBV15 with TRBJ1-1, with no clear D. Per germline, CDR1 LNHNV and CDR2 YYDKDF (reference sequence). The CDR3 consists of 15 residues. The V gene lost 4 bases and the J gene lost 4 bases, with 16 bases spanning the gap. CDR3 sequence reads: CATSINYRAGTEAFF. The CDR3 DNA sequence: TGTGCCACCAGCATTAACTACCGCGCGGGCACTGAAGCTTTCTTT.

This clonotype appeared a single time. CDR3 DNA sequence: TGTGCCAGCTCATCCCAGACAGGGGATGGCTACACCTTC. Its translation is CASSSQTGDGYTF. The J gene is TRBJ1-2, the V gene TRBV18; 8 bases agree with TRBD1. The CDR3 is made up of 13 amino acids. CDR1 and CDR2 from the germline V gene are KGHSH and LQKENI. V lost 5 bases and J lost 6; bases outside the gene matches: 5.

The chain uses TRBV27 and TRBJ1-1; no reliable D call. This CDR3 spans 15 amino acids. Looked up from germline, CDR1 is MNHEY and CDR2 is SMNVEV (reference sequence). V gave up 6 bases and J gave up 4 bases, with 18 bases separating them. The CDR3 region has the DNA TGTGCCAGCAGCTTGCTAATGGGTAGGAGCACTGAAGCTTTCTTT. This encodes CASSLLMGRSTEAFF.

This clonotype has more than one count but fewer than ten. V gene TRBV6-1 combines with J gene TRBJ2-1; 8 bases align to TRBD2. This CDR3 spans 13 amino acids. Trimming cost V 6 bases and J 9 bases; bases outside gene matches: 7. The V gene's germline CDR1 is MNHNS and CDR2 SASEGT. CDR3 in amino acids: CASRRTSRGEQFF. CDR3 bases: TGTGCCAGCAGGAGGACTAGCCGGGGTGAGCAGTTCTTC.

CDR3 nucleotides: TGTGCCAGCATACAGGGGGCGCGTCCCCTCCACTTT. Amino acids: CASIQGARPLHF. The rearrangement links TRBV6-1 to TRBJ1-6, with TRBD1 identical over 9 bases. The CDR3 is 12 residues long. Losses at the gene ends were 7 bases for V and 13 bases for J; bases not matched to a gene: 5. The germline gives CDR1 MNHNS, CDR2 SASEGT.

The chain uses TRBV24-1 and TRBJ2-7, with D possibly being TRBD1 or TRBD2 (6 bases each). The CDR3 has 14 residues. The germline gives CDR1 KGHDR, CDR2 SFDVKD. V was pared by 5 bases and J by 8 bases, with 18 bases between. Written as DNA, the CDR3 is TGTGCCACCAGTGCGGGGGCCACTTCAACGCAGCAGTACTTC. It codes for CATSAGATSTQQYF.

This clonotype has a single count. The chain is built from TRBV6-5 and TRBJ2-1; TRBD1 aligns across 9 bases. The junction had 9 bases not matched to a gene; V was cut back by 2 bases and J by 7 bases. Germline values: CDR1 MNHEY, CDR2 SVGAGI. CDR3 length: 16 residues. CDR3 residues: CASSYLGTGSLNEQFF. Here the CDR3 DNA reads TGTGCCAGCAGTTACCTGGGGACAGGGAGTCTGAATGAGCAGTTCTTC.